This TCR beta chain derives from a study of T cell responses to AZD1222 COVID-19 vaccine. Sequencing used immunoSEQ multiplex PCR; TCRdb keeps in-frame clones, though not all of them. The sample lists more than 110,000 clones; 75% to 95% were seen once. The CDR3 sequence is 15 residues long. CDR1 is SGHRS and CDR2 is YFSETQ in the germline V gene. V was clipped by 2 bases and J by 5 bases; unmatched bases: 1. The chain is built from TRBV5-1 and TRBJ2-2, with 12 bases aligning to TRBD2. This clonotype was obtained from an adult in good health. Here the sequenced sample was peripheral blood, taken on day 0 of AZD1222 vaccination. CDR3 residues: CASSLGTSGTGELFF. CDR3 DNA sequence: TGCGCCAGCAGCTTAGGGACTAGCGGGACCGGGGAGCTGTTTTTT.